The 21 T cell receptor beta chains reported below all come from one sample, sequenced in a study of T-cell memory formation after mild COVID-19. TCRdb reprocessed the 5' RACE reads via MiXCR and lists one record per CDR3 protein. The sample lists roughly 610,000 distinct CDR3 sequences; around a sixth were seen once. Specimen: PBMCs or a T cell subset sorted from them (not recorded which). Receptors were obtained from an adult woman who had mild COVID-19 (a few samples of this study predate the infection). Cell type and time point are not known.

Points on this clonotype: This may arise from a read error, as a much more abundant clone is one base away. This chain links TRBV11-1 with TRBJ2-7; 8 bases agree with TRBD2. The CDR3 extends over 13 amino acids. CDR1 and CDR2 from the germline V gene are SGHAT and FQDESV (reference sequence). J lost 5 bases, V lost 1 base, and 1 base had no gene match. The CDR3 loop is CASSLVGRDEQYF. The CDR3 nucleotides read TGTGCCAGCAGCTTAGTCGGGAGGGACGAGCAGTACTTC.

CDR3 sequence: CASSQAQGTGELFF. CDR3 nucleotides: TGCGCCAGCAGCCAAGCACAGGGAACCGGGGAGCTGTTTTTT. The chain has TRBV4-1 and TRBJ2-2; the D gene is possibly TRBD1 (6 bases). The V gene's germline CDR1 is MGHRA and CDR2 YSYEKL. The V end was cut by 1 base, the J end by 5 bases, with 8 bases between. CDR3 length: 14 amino acids.

In this sample, this clonotype turned up a few times. The chain is built from TRBV7-9 and TRBJ2-6; 9 bases fit TRBD1. Trimming removed 5 bases from V and 0 bases from J; junction bases left unmatched: 17. Germline V gene data show CDR1 as SEHNR and CDR2 as FQNEAQ (reference sequence). This CDR3 is 21 amino acids long. CDR3 nucleotides: TGTGCCAGCAGCGCCACAGGGGGCGATAAAGGATCGAACTCTGGGGCCAACGTCCTGACTTTC. Translation: CASSATGGDKGSNSGANVLTF.

V gene TRBV6-1 combines with J gene TRBJ2-3, with D tentatively TRBD2 (6 bases). V gave up 6 bases and J gave up 2 bases, with 15 bases separating them. CDR3 length: 15 residues. Germline V gene lookup returns CDR1 MNHNS and CDR2 SASEGT. DNA of the CDR3: TGTGCCAGCAGGGACGGGACTTTCCACACAGATACGCAGTATTTT. It encodes CASRDGTFHTDTQYF.

The chain combines TRBV24-1 with TRBJ2-7; weak D call: TRBD1 (5 bases). Germline CDR1 KGHDR, CDR2 SFDVKD. This CDR3 region has 13 residues. V lost 5 bases, J lost 5 bases, and 12 bases lay in between. The CDR3 DNA reads as TGTGCCACCAGTGCCGTCGACAGCCACGAGCAGTACTTC. This encodes CATSAVDSHEQYF.

This chain links TRBV5-8 with TRBJ2-7; D is uncertain. CDR1 is SGHTS, CDR2 YDEGEE, per germline. V gave up 4 bases and J gave up 6 bases, with 14 bases separating them. The CDR3 consists of 13 residues. CDR3 residues: CASSTPWVGEQYF. In DNA, the CDR3 is TGTGCCAGCAGCACGCCGTGGGTGGGCGAGCAGTACTTC.

The gene calls are TRBV5-1 and TRBJ1-4, with unresolved D. V gave up 0 bases and J gave up 8 bases, with 11 bases separating them. Germline V lookup: CDR1 SGHRS, CDR2 YFSETQ. The CDR3 sequence is 14 residues long. The CDR3 DNA is TGCGCCAGCAGCTTGGCCGGACCAGAAGAAAAACTGTTTTTT. This encodes CASSLAGPEEKLFF.

The V call is TRBV12-3 or TRBV12-4, the J call TRBJ2-4, with 11 bases lining up with TRBD1. The J segment lost 4 bases and the V segment lost 6 bases, leaving 5 bases of the junction unmatched. The CDR3 runs to 15 residues. CDR3 amino acids: CASSSGQGVKNIQYF. The DNA of the CDR3 is TGTGCCAGCAGCTCGGGACAGGGGGTAAAAAACATTCAGTACTTC.

The chain joins TRBV10-3 to TRBJ2-3; TRBD2 agrees at 7 bases. The CDR3 runs to 13 residues. In germline, CDR1 is ENHRY, CDR2 SYGVKD. Trimming cost V 6 bases and J 3 bases; bases outside gene matches: 3. CDR3 region: CAIRLGGTDTQYF. Here the CDR3 DNA reads TGTGCCATCAGGCTGGGAGGGACAGATACGCAGTATTTT.

In this sample, this clonotype turned up a few times. This chain links TRBV12-3 or TRBV12-4 with TRBJ2-5, with unresolved D. This CDR3 region has 12 residues. Trimming removed 5 bases from V and 8 bases from J, with 12 bases in between. CDR3 coding DNA: TGTGCCAGCAGTGCTCCTATGGGTACCCAGTACTTC. It translates to CASSAPMGTQYF.

The chain is built from TRBV12-3 or TRBV12-4 and TRBJ1-2, with TRBD1 matching over 7 bases. Trimming removed 6 bases from V and 9 bases from J; junction bases left unmatched: 7. The CDR3 totals 12 residues. DNA of the CDR3: TGTGCCAGCAGCCCGACAGGGTTAAGCTACACCTTC. This sequence encodes CASSPTGLSYTF.

The chain combines TRBV24-1 with TRBJ2-5, with a tentative D call TRBD2 (5 bases). V was pared by 2 bases and J by 5 bases, with 14 bases between. The CDR3 covers 15 residues. Germline V gene sequence: CDR1 KGHDR, CDR2 SFDVKD. The CDR3 bases are TGTGCCACCAGTGATTCGGCTAGCCTGGGGGAGACCCAGTACTTC. Translated, it gives CATSDSASLGETQYF.

This clonotype was detected only a few times. CDR3 coding DNA: TGTGCCAGCAGCCCTACCGGGACAGGGGGCACTGAGCAGTTCTTC. Residues: CASSPTGTGGTEQFF. V and J are TRBV7-9 and TRBJ2-1, with 12 nucleotides matching TRBD1. V dropped 5 bases and J dropped 9; count of bases not matched to a gene: 8. Germline V lookup: CDR1 SEHNR, CDR2 FQNEAQ (reference sequence). CDR3 length: 15 amino acids.

This clonotype came up a few times. The chain carries TRBV6-1 and TRBJ2-2; D is perhaps TRBD2 (5 bases). V was trimmed by 5 bases and J by 0 bases, leaving 10 bases between them. This CDR3 contains 15 residues. Germline-derived CDR1 and CDR2 are MNHNS and SASEGT. The CDR3 bases are TGTGCCAGCAGTTGGCCGGGGACGAACACCGGGGAGCTGTTTTTT. This sequence encodes CASSWPGTNTGELFF.

The gene calls are TRBV7-8 and TRBJ1-2, with D perhaps TRBD1 (5 bases). The CDR3 covers 15 residues. V dropped 0 bases and J dropped 7 bases, with 15 bases sitting between them. Germline V gives CDR1 SGHVS, CDR2 FQNEAQ. CDR3 residues: CASSLARGGSSGYTF. The CDR3 DNA reads as TGTGCCAGCAGCTTAGCCCGGGGGGGAAGCTCTGGCTACACCTTC.

This clonotype was detected only a few times. The V and J genes are TRBV6-6 and TRBJ2-3; D possibly corresponds to TRBD2 (6 bases). With 6 bases removed from V and 0 bases from J, the gap between germline ends came to 13 bases. Germline CDR1 is MNHNY and CDR2 is SVGAGI (reference sequence). The length of the CDR3 is 15 residues. The CDR3 nucleotides are TGTGCCAGCAGGGATTGGGGGGAAAGCACAGATACGCAGTATTTT. Protein sequence: CASRDWGESTDTQYF.

Ten or more counts support this clonotype. The chain has TRBV5-1 and TRBJ2-4, with D unresolved. Per germline, CDR1 SGHRS and CDR2 YFSETQ. This CDR3 region has 16 residues. Trimming cost V 3 bases and J 9 bases, with 22 bases left between them. The CDR3 DNA is TGCGCCAGCAGCTCCCCCACCCTGACCCTGGCTGGCATTCAGTACTTC. As protein: CASSSPTLTLAGIQYF.

The chain recombines TRBV27 with TRBJ1-1; TRBD1 is a possible D gene (6 bases). Trimming removed 2 bases at V and 5 bases at J, with 12 bases between. Per germline, CDR1 MNHEY and CDR2 SMNVEV (reference sequence). The CDR3 is 14 amino acids. The CDR3 DNA sequence: TGTGCCAGCAGTTTAACCCCGACAGGAACTGAAGCTTTCTTT. It is translated as CASSLTPTGTEAFF.

This clonotype has only a few counts. The chain carries TRBV9 and TRBJ2-1; 8 bases are shared with TRBD2. From germline, CDR1 is SGDLS and CDR2 YYNGEE. The CDR3 covers 16 residues. V trimming: 0 bases; J trimming: 4 bases; junction bases outside the gene matches: 6. The CDR3 sequence is CASSVAGSGAYNEQFF. CDR3 in DNA: TGTGCCAGCAGCGTAGCTGGTAGCGGGGCTTACAATGAGCAGTTCTTC.

This chain connects TRBV12-3 or TRBV12-4 to TRBJ2-7; D is tentatively TRBD1 or TRBD2 (5 bases each). The CDR3 length is 14 residues. With 3 bases removed from V and 6 bases from J, the gap between germline ends came to 15 bases. The CDR3 DNA sequence: TGTGCCAGCAGTTTGTCCCAGGGACGGGGCGAGCAGTACTTC. The encoded protein is CASSLSQGRGEQYF.

This clonotype was detected only a few times. The V and J genes are TRBV29-1 and TRBJ1-4; maybe TRBD1 (6 bases). This CDR3 has 17 residues. Looked up from germline, CDR1 is SQVTM and CDR2 is ANQGSEA. Between the trimmed V and J ends, which lost 5 bases and 0 bases, there was a span of 19 bases. The CDR3 protein is CSVSDPGQNPTNEKLFF. The CDR3 DNA sequence: TGCAGCGTTTCAGATCCGGGACAAAATCCAACTAATGAAAAACTGTTTTTT.